The 3 T cell receptor beta chains below come from one sample, sequenced in a study of blood T cell repertoires in COVID-19. This table comes from immunoSEQ multiplex PCR, and its TCRdb copy is limited to in-frame clones, with some not included. Counted here are approximately 21,000 clones, around 86% occurring once; the ten biggest clones make up 9% to 15%. The specimen sequenced was peripheral blood. These receptors were taken from a woman older than 75 with active or convalescent COVID-19.

The chain carries TRBV3-1 (or the pseudogene TRBV3-2) and TRBJ2-3; possible D gene TRBD1, 5 bases. Trimming cost V 0 bases and J 10 bases, with 11 bases left between them. CDR1 LGHDT and CDR2 YNNKEL come from the germline V gene (reference sequence). This CDR3 region has 13 residues. The CDR3 DNA reads TGTGCCAGCAGCCAAGATGCTGGCAGGGCGCAGTATTTT. It translates to CASSQDAGRAQYF.

V gene TRBV7-8 combines with J gene TRBJ1-2; D is possibly TRBD1 (5 bases). V gave up 3 bases and J gave up 5 bases, with 10 bases separating them. CDR3 length: 13 residues. The germline gives CDR1 SGHVS, CDR2 FQNEAQ. The CDR3 DNA follows: TGTGCCAGCAGCTTGGACATTCAGTATGGCTACACCTTC. Protein sequence: CASSLDIQYGYTF. Complete variable domain (other parts from reference TRBV7-8 and TRBJ1-2): GAGVSQSPRYKVAKRGQDVALRCDPISGHVSLFWYQQALGQGPEFLTYFQNEAQLDKSGLPSDRFFAERPEGSVSTLKIQRTQQEDSAVYLCASSLDIQYGYTFGSGTRLTVV.

Only one count was recorded for this clone. The J gene is TRBJ1-4, the V gene TRBV29-1, with 7 bases that match TRBD1. The V gene's germline CDR1 is SQVTM and CDR2 ANQGSEA. V shed 6 bases, J shed 3 bases, and the junction held 7 bases outside the gene matches. The CDR3 consists of 14 residues. The CDR3 bases are TGCAGCGTGGTAACAGGGGCAGCTAATGAAAAACTGTTTTTT. It is translated as CSVVTGAANEKLFF.